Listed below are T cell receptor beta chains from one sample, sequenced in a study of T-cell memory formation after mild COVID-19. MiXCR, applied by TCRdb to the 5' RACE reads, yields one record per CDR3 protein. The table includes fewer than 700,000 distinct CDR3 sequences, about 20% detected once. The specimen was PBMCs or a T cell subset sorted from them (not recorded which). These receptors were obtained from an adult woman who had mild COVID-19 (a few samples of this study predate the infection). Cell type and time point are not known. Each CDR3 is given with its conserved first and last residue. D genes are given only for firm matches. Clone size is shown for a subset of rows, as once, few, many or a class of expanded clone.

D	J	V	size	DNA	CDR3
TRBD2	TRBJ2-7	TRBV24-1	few	TGTGCCACCAGTGATCCAAGCGGGAGTACTCACGAGCAGTACTTC	CATSDPSGSTHEQYF
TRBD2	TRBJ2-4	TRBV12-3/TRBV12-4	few	TGTGCCAGCAGTCGACTAGCGGGAGTGATGGCGAGCGGTCAGTACTTC	CASSRLAGVMASGQYF
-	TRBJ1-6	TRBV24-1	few	TGTGCCACCAGTGAAGACGGGTGGAATTCACCCCTCCACTTT	CATSEDGWNSPLHF
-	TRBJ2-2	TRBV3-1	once	TGTGCCAGCAGCTTAACATCTTGGGAGCTGTTTTTT	CASSLTSWELFF
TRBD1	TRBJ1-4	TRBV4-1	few	TGCGCCAGCAGCTCTCAAGGGGGACAGGCCTATCAACTGTTTTTT	CASSSQGGQAYQLFF
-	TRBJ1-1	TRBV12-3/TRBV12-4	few	TGTGCCAGCAGTCAGGGGCCCCCTTGGACTGAAGCTTTCTTT	CASSQGPPWTEAFF
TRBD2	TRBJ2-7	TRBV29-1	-	TGCAGCGTTGTTATAGGACTAGCGGGAGTAGAAGAGCAGTACTTC	CSVVIGLAGVEEQYF
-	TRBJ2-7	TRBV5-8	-	TGTGCCAGCAGCTTGTCAATTTTC	CASSLSIF
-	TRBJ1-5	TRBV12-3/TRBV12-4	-	TGTGCCAGCAACCCAACAGGGTTGGATCAGCCCCAGCATTTT	CASNPTGLDQPQHF
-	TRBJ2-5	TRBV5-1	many	TGCGCCAGCAGCATAGACCAAGAGACCCAGTACTTC	CASSIDQETQYF
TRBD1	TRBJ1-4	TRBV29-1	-	TGCAGCGTTGCCCGGGACAGGGGAGAAAAACTGTTTTTT	CSVARDRGEKLFF
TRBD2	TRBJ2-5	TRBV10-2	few	TGCGCCAGCAGTTGGAGCGGGGGTCGAGAGACCCAGTACTTC	CASSWSGGRETQYF
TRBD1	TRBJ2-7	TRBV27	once	TGTGCCAGCAGTTTAACACAGGGGGCTTCCTACGAGCAGTACTTC	CASSLTQGASYEQYF
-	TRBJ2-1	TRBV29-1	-	TGCAGCGTTAGACAGGAGGGATTAGAGCAGTTCTTC	CSVRQEGLEQFF
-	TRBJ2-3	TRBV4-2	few	TGTGCCAGCAGCCAAGAGTTAAGCGGGAGCACAGATACGCAGTATTTT	CASSQELSGSTDTQYF
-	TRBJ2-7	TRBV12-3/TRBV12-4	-	TGTGCCAGCAGTCTCCAGGGGGGGGCTTCCTACGAGCAGTACTTC	CASSLQGGASYEQYF
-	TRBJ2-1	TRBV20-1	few	TGCAGTGCTAGAGGATGGGACGGGACCCTCTACAATGAGCAGTTCTTC	CSARGWDGTLYNEQFF
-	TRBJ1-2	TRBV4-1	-	TGCGCCAGCGGGGAGGATAGCCGGGTGAACTATGGCTACACCTTC	CASGEDSRVNYGYTF
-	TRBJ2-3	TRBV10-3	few	TGTGCCATCAGTGAGTTCGGAGGAACAGATACGCAGTATTTT	CAISEFGGTDTQYF